This is a list of T cell receptor beta chains from one sample in a study of CD8 T cells in ankylosing spondylitis. MiXCR, run by TCRdb on the 5' RACE reads, gives a single entry per CDR3 protein. The data hold approximately 240,000 distinct CDR3 sequences, with roughly a tenth observed a single time. The specimen was blood, either unsorted or a sorted T cell fraction (not recorded which). All receptors come from a male donor with ankylosing spondylitis or in good health (not recorded which). CDR3s include the opening cysteine and the closing phenylalanine or tryptophan. Fields, in order: CDR3 protein, CDR3 DNA, clone size, V gene, J gene, D gene. The D gene is left open where the match is weak. Clone size is not always given. Where it is, it says once, few, many or a class for expanded clones.

CAWRDRGGYGYTF	TGTGCCTGGAGGGACAGGGGAGGCTATGGCTACACCTTC	many	TRBV30	TRBJ1-2	TRBD1
CAWSESGLVLIGELFF	TGTGCCTGGAGTGAATCGGGACTAGTTTTGATCGGGGAGCTGTTTTTT	few	TRBV30	TRBJ2-2	TRBD2
CSVSKGPGTEAFF	TGCAGCGTTTCTAAGGGGCCAGGCACTGAAGCTTTCTTT	many	TRBV29-1	TRBJ1-1	-
CSAETQGGEKLFF	TGCAGTGCCGAAACGCAAGGAGGCGAAAAACTGTTTTTT	many	TRBV20-1	TRBJ1-4	-
CASSPQLGWDIQYF	TGTGCCAGCTCACCACAGCTGGGTTGGGACATTCAGTACTTC	many	TRBV18	TRBJ2-4	-
CASSLVLWDEQFF	TGTGCCAGCAGCTTAGTACTCTGGGATGAGCAGTTCTTC	many	TRBV7-6	TRBJ2-1	-
CASGSLGQNYEQYF	TGTGCCAGCGGTAGCCTCGGACAGAATTACGAGCAGTACTTC	few	TRBV2	TRBJ2-7	-
CASKVGGNNSPLHF	TGTGCCAGCAAGGTCGGCGGAAATAATTCACCCCTCCACTTT	-	TRBV2	TRBJ1-6	-
CASRGASSPLHF	TGTGCCAGCAGAGGAGCGAGTTCACCCCTCCACTTT	many	TRBV6-6	TRBJ1-6	-
CASSLLSGGDTQYF	TGTGCCAGCAGTTTGCTCTCGGGAGGAGATACGCAGTATTTT	medium-sized	TRBV12-3/TRBV12-4	TRBJ2-3	TRBD2
CSARGQVAYEQYF	TGCAGCGCCCGGGGACAGGTCGCCTACGAGCAGTACTTC	many	TRBV29-1	TRBJ2-7	TRBD1
CASLQPGNQPQHF	TGTGCCAGCTTACAGCCGGGCAATCAGCCCCAGCATTTT	many	TRBV6-2/TRBV6-3	TRBJ1-5	-
CASSLIEEGTQYF	TGTGCCAGCAGCTTAATAGAGGAGGGTACGCAGTATTTT	-	TRBV7-8	TRBJ2-3	-
CASRASTNYGYTF	TGTGCCAGTAGGGCATCAACTAACTATGGCTACACCTTC	few	TRBV19	TRBJ1-2	-
CASSPRENEQFF	TGTGCCAGCAGCCCGCGGGAGAATGAGCAGTTCTTC	many	TRBV7-9	TRBJ2-1	TRBD2
CSAFNLAAYEQYF	TGCAGTGCATTCAACCTAGCGGCCTACGAGCAGTACTTC	few	TRBV20-1	TRBJ2-7	TRBD2
CASSQGWGLLFF	TGCGCCAGCAGCCAGGGTTGGGGGTTGCTGTTTTTT	-	TRBV4-1	TRBJ2-2	-
CASSLVDLNYGYTF	TGTGCCAGCAGCTTGGTAGACTTAAACTATGGCTACACCTTC	many	TRBV5-4	TRBJ1-2	-
CSALAGAAGELFF	TGCAGTGCTCTAGCGGGGGCGGCCGGCGAGCTGTTTTTT	-	TRBV20-1	TRBJ2-2	TRBD2
CASRGGSSYGYTF	TGCGCCAGCAGGGGAGGCTCCTCCTATGGCTACACCTTC	many	TRBV5-1	TRBJ1-2	-
CASSISILAGYEQFF	TGTGCCAGCAGTATATCTATACTAGCGGGATATGAGCAGTTCTTC	many	TRBV25-1	TRBJ2-1	TRBD2
CASSLGPAGTGELFF	TGTGCCAGCAGCTTAGGACCCGCTGGTACCGGGGAGCTGTTTTTT	many	TRBV7-6	TRBJ2-2	-
CASSLGTGEGYTF	TGCGCCAGCAGCTTAGGGACAGGGGAAGGCTACACCTTC	-	TRBV5-1	TRBJ1-2	TRBD1
CAISDPRTGSYGYTF	TGTGCCATCAGTGACCCACGGACAGGGTCGTATGGCTACACCTTC	many	TRBV10-3	TRBJ1-2	TRBD1
CSARGLDSYEQYF	TGCAGTGCTAGAGGACTAGACTCCTACGAGCAGTACTTC	few	TRBV20-1	TRBJ2-7	-
CASSSTSGGDTQYF	TGTGCCAGCAGTTCAACTAGCGGGGGTGATACGCAGTATTTT	many	TRBV12-3/TRBV12-4	TRBJ2-3	TRBD2
CASRPPTGTYGYTF	TGCGCCAGCAGACCGCCAACAGGGACCTATGGCTACACCTTC	many	TRBV5-1	TRBJ1-2	-
CASRSVGTGELFF	TGTGCCAGCAGATCGGTTGGCACCGGGGAGCTGTTTTTT	-	TRBV6-2/TRBV6-3	TRBJ2-2	-
CASSYQGNTGELFF	TGTGCCAGCAGTTACCAGGGAAACACCGGGGAGCTGTTTTTT	-	TRBV6-5	TRBJ2-2	-
CASSQPGQGSYEQYF	TGTGCCAGCAGCCAACCGGGACAAGGCTCCTACGAGCAGTACTTC	many	TRBV3-1	TRBJ2-7	-
CATSRRWLPWITDTQYF	TGTGCCACCAGCAGGCGATGGTTGCCTTGGATCACAGATACGCAGTATTTT	many	TRBV15	TRBJ2-3	-
CASSQFWPGAEAFF	TGTGCCAGCAGCCAGTTCTGGCCAGGGGCTGAAGCTTTCTTT	-	TRBV4-2	TRBJ1-1	-
CASSLGGFGNQPQHF	TGTGCCAGCAGTTTGGGGGGATTTGGCAATCAGCCCCAGCATTTT	many	TRBV28	TRBJ1-5	-
CVSSWGGNTDTQYF	TGTGTCAGCAGTTGGGGGGGAAACACAGACACGCAGTATTTT	-	TRBV12-3/TRBV12-4	TRBJ2-3	TRBD2
CSASPGQANLDIQYF	TGCAGTGCTAGCCCCGGACAGGCAAATCTGGACATTCAGTACTTC	many	TRBV20-1	TRBJ2-4	TRBD1
CSVDPESGYTF	TGCAGCGTTGACCCCGAGAGTGGCTACACCTTC	many	TRBV29-1	TRBJ1-2	-
CASSFQTAGELFF	TGTGCCAGCAGTTTCCAAACAGCCGGGGAGCTGTTTTTT	many	TRBV6-5	TRBJ2-2	-
CASSRRKYEQYF	TGTGCCAGCAGCCGACGGAAGTACGAGCAGTACTTC	many	TRBV3-1	TRBJ2-7	-
CASSLGSNTEAFF	TGCGCCAGCAGCCTAGGGTCGAACACTGAAGCTTTCTTT	many	TRBV4-1	TRBJ1-1	-
CASSPSSHYEQYF	TGTGCCAGCTCACCATCCTCCCACTACGAGCAGTACTTC	-	TRBV18	TRBJ2-7	-
CASSFNHAVYF	TGTGCCAGCAGTTTCAACCACGCGGTGTATTTT	many	TRBV12-3/TRBV12-4	TRBJ2-3	-
CASSLGVWNEQFF	TGTGCCAGCAGCTTGGGGGTGTGGAATGAGCAGTTCTTC	many	TRBV11-3	TRBJ2-1	-
CATSRYPEGQFF	TGTGCCACCAGCAGGTATCCGGAGGGGCAGTTCTTC	many	TRBV15	TRBJ2-1	-